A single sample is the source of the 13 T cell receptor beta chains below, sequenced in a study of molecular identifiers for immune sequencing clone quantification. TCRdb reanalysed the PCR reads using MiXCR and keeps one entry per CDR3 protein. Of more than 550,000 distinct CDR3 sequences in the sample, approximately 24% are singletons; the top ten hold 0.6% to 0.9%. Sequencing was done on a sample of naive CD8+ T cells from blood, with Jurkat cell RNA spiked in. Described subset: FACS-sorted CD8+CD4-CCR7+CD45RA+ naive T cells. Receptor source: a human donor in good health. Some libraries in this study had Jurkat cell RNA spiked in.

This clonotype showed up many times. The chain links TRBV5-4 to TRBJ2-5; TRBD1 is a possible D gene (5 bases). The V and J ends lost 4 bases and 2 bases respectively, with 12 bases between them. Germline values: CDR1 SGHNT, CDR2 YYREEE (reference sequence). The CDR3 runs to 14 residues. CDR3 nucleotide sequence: TGTGCCAGCAGCCTTAACAGGCAACAAGAGACCCAGTACTTC. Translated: CASSLNRQQETQYF.

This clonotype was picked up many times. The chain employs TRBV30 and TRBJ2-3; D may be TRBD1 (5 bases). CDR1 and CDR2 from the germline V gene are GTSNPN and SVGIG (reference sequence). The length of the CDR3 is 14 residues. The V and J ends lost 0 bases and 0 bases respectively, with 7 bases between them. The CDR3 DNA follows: TGTGCCTGGAGTGTAGCAGGGAGCACAGATACGCAGTATTTT. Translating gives CAWSVAGSTDTQYF.

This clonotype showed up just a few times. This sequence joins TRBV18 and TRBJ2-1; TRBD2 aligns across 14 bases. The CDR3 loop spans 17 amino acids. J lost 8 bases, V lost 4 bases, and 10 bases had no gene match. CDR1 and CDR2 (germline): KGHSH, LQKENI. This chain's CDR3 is CASSQVPGLAGVDEQFF. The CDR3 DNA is TGTGCCAGCTCACAGGTCCCGGGACTAGCGGGAGTTGATGAGCAGTTCTTC.

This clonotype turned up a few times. CDR3 DNA sequence: TGTGCCAGCAGAGACTCGGACAGGGGGGAAGGAGGCGAGCAGTACTTC. Translation: CASRDSDRGEGGEQYF. V is TRBV6-2 or TRBV6-3 and J is TRBJ2-7; 10 nucleotides agree with TRBD1. Germline lookup yields CDR1 MNHEY and CDR2 SVGEGT. This CDR3 is built from 16 residues. Germline trimming cut 6 bases from V and 6 bases from J; bases unmatched to any gene: 14.

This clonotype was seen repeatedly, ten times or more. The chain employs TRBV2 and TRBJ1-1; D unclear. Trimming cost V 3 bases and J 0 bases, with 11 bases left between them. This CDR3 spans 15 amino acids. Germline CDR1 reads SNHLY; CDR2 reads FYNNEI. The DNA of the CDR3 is TGTGCCAGCAGTGAGGGGAGCCGGATGAACACTGAAGCTTTCTTT. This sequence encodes CASSEGSRMNTEAFF.

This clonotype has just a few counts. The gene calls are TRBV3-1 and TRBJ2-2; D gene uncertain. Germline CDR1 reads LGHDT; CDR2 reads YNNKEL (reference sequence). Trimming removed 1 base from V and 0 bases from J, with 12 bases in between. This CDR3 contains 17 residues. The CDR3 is CASSQGIVMSNTGELFF. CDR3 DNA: TGTGCCAGCAGCCAAGGGATTGTGATGTCGAACACCGGGGAGCTGTTTTTT. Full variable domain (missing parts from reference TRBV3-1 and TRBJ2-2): DTAVSQTPKYLVTQMGNDKSIKCEQNLGHDTMYWYKQDSKKFLKIMFSYNNKELIINETVPNRFSPKSPDKAHLNLHINSLELGDSAVYFCASSQGIVMSNTGELFFGEGSRLTVL.

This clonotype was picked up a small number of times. CDR3 protein: CASSQGKGRYRMNTEAFF. The CDR3 bases are TGTGCCAGCAGCCAAGGGAAGGGAAGATACAGAATGAACACTGAAGCTTTCTTT. The chain uses TRBV3-2 and TRBJ1-1. TRBV3-2 is a known pseudogene. There are 18 residues in the CDR3.

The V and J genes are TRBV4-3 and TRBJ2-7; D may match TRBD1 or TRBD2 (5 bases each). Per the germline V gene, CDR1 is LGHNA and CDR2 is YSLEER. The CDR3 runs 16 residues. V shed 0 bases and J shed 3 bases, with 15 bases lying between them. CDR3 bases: TGCGCCAGCAGCCAAGATCTGGGACGGGGCGACTACGAGCAGTACTTC. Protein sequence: CASSQDLGRGDYEQYF.

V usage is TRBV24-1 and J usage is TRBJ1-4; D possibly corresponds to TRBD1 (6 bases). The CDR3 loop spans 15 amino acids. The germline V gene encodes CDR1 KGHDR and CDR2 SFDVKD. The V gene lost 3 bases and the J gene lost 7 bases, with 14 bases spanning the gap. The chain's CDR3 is CATSDPGAGGEKLFF. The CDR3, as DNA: TGTGCCACCAGTGATCCGGGGGCAGGCGGTGAAAAACTGTTTTTT.

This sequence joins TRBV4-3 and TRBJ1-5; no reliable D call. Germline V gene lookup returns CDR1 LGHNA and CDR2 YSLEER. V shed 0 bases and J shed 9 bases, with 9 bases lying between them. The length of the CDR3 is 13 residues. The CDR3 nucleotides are TGCGCCAGCAGCCAAGAGGGAATTCGGCCCCAGCATTTT. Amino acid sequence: CASSQEGIRPQHF.

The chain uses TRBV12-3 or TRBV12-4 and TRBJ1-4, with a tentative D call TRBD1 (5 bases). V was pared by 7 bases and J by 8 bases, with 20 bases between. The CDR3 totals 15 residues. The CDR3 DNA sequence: TGTGCCAGCAAGACACTGGGGAGGGGAGGGGAAAAACTGTTTTTT. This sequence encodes CASKTLGRGGEKLFF.

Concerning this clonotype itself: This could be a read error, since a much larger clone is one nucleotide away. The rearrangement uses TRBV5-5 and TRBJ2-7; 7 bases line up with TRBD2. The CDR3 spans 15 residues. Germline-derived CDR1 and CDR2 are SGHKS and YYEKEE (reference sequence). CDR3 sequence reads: CTSSVTDSGVYEQYF. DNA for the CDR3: TGTACCAGCAGCGTGACCGACAGCGGGGTATACGAGCAGTACTTC.

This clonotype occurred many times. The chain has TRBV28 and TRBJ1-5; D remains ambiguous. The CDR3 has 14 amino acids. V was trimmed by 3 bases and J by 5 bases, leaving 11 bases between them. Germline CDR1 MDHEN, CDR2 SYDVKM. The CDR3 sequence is CASSLRGSDQPQHF. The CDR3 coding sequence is TGTGCCAGCAGTTTGAGAGGGTCGGATCAGCCCCAGCATTTT.